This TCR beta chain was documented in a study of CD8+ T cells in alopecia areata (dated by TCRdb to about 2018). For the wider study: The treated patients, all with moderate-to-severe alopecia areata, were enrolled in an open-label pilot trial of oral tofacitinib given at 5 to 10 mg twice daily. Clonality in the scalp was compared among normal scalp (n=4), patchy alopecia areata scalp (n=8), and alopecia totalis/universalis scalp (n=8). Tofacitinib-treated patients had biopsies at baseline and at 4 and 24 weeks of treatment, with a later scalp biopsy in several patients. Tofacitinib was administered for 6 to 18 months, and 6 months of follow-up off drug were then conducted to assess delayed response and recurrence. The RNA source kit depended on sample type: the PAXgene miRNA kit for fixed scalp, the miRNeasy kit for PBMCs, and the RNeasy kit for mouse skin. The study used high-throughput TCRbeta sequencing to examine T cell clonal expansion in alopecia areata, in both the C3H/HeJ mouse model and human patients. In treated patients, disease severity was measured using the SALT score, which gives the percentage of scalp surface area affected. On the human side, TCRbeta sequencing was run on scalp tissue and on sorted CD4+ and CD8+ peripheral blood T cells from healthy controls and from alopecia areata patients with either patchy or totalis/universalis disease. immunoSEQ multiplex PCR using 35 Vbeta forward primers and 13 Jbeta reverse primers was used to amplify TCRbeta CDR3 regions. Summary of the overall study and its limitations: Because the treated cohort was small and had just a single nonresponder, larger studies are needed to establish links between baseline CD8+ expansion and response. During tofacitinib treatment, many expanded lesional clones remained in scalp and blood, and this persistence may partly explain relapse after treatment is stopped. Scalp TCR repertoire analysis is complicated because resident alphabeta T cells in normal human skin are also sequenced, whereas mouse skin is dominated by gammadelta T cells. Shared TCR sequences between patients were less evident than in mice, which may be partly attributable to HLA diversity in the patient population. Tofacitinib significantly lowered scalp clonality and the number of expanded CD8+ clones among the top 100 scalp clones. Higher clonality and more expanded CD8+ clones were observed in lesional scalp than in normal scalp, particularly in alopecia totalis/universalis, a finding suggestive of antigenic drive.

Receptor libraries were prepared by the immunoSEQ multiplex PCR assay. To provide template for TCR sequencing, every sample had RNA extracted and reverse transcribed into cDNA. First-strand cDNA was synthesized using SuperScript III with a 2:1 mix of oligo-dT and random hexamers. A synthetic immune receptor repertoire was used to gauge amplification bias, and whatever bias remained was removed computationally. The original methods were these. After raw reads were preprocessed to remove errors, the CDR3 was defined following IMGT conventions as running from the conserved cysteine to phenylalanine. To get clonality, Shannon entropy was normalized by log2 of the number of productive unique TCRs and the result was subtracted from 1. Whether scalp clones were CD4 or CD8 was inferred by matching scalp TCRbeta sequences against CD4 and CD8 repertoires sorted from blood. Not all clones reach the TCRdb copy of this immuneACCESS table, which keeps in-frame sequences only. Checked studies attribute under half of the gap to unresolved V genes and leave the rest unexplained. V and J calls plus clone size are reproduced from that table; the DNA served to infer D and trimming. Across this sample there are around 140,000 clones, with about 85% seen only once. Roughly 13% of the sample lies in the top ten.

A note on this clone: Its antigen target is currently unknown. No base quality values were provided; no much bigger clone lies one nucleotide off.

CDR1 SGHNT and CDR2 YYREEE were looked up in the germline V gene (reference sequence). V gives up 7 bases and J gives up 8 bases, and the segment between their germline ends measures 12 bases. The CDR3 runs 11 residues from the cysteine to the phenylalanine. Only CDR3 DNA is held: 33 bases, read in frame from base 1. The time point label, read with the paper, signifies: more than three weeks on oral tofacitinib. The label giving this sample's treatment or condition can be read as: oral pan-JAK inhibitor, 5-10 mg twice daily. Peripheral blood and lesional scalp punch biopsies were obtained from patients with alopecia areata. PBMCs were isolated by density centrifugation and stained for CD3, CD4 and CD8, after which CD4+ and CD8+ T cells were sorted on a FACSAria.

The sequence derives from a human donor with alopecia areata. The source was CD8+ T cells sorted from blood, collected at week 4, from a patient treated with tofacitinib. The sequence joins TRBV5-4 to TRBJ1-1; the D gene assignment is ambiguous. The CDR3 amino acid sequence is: CASGNFPEAFF. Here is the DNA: TGTGCCAGCGGGAACTTTCCGGAAGCTTTCTTT.